Following are 13 T cell receptor beta chains from one sample sequenced in a study of CD8+CD57+ T cells in acquired aplastic anemia. According to the study, genomic DNA was the template for TCR beta VDJ and CDR3 profiling. One entry per CDR3 protein results from TCRdb running MiXCR on the reads. The sample has around 190,000 distinct CDR3 sequences; roughly 55% are singletons. Sample: sorted CD4+, CD8+, or CD8+CD57+ T cells (not recorded which) from PBMCs. These receptor sequences come from a human donor in good health.

There are many counts of this clonotype. The chain joins TRBV2 to TRBJ2-1; D is undetermined. Trimming removed 6 bases from V and 6 bases from J, with 9 bases in between. The CDR3 loop spans 12 amino acids. Per germline, CDR1 SNHLY and CDR2 FYNNEI. CDR3 sequence: CASSLGSNEQFF. DNA for the CDR3: TGTGCCAGCAGCCTCGGGTCCAATGAGCAGTTCTTC.

The rearrangement links TRBV10-3 to TRBJ1-1; D is ambiguous. The V end lost 3 bases, the J end lost 1 base, and 6 bases lay between the germline ends. The length of the CDR3 is 13 residues. Germline CDR1 ENHRY, CDR2 SYGVKD. CDR3 sequence (DNA): TGTGCCATCAGTGATAGGTGGAACACTGAAGCTTTCTTT. Its translation: CAISDRWNTEAFF.

This clonotype was observed many times. V is TRBV10-2 and J is TRBJ2-1, with a possible D match to TRBD1 (5 bases). The germline CDR1 and CDR2 sequences are WSHSY and SAAADI. The CDR3 is 12 residues long. The V end was cut by 7 bases, the J end by 3 bases, with 7 bases between. CDR3 sequence (DNA): TGCGCCAGCAAAGGGGACTACAATGAGCAGTTCTTC. It translates to CASKGDYNEQFF.

V usage is TRBV2 and J usage is TRBJ1-2, with TRBD1 identical over 7 bases. This CDR3 has 15 residues. CDR1 is SNHLY and CDR2 is FYNNEI in the germline V gene. The trim removed 5 bases at V and 6 bases at J, leaving 12 bases unmatched. The CDR3 DNA follows: TGTGCCAGCAGTCCTGGGGACAGCAATTACGATGGCTACACCTTC. It yields the protein CASSPGDSNYDGYTF.

The rearrangement uses TRBV7-2 and TRBJ2-3; maybe TRBD1 (6 bases). CDR3 length: 14 amino acids. In germline, CDR1 is SGHTA, CDR2 FQGNSA. V lost 5 bases and J 1 base, leaving 10 bases between the germline ends. CDR3 bases: TGTGCCAGCAGCCCTGGGACACGCACAGATACGCAGTATTTT. Encoded protein: CASSPGTRTDTQYF.

This clonotype was observed a handful of times. The genes are TRBV24-1 and TRBJ2-1; perhaps D is TRBD1 or TRBD2 (6 bases each). The V end was cut by 3 bases, the J end by 4 bases, with 9 bases between. The CDR3 length is 14 residues. The germline gives CDR1 KGHDR, CDR2 SFDVKD. The CDR3 is CATSDRRGYNEQFF. The CDR3 DNA reads as TGTGCCACCAGTGATCGGAGGGGGTACAATGAGCAGTTCTTC.

The chain joins TRBV12-5 to TRBJ1-1, with 7 bases that match TRBD1. Trimming removed 6 bases from V and 0 bases from J; junction bases left unmatched: 10. The CDR3 length is 16 residues. Germline CDR1 LGHNT, CDR2 FRNRAP. The CDR3 DNA is TGTGCTAGTGGCTTGACAGGGAATATTGTGAACACTGAAGCTTTCTTT. This translates into CASGLTGNIVNTEAFF.

In this sample, this clonotype turned up many times. The rearrangement uses TRBV19 and TRBJ2-1; perhaps TRBD1 as D (6 bases). Germline CDR1 is LNHDA and CDR2 is SQIVND (reference sequence). CDR3 size: 12 residues. With 8 bases removed from V and 6 bases from J, the gap between germline ends came to 11 bases. In nucleotides, the CDR3 is TGTGCCAGTCGCCAAGGGGGCAATGAGCAGTTCTTC. Translated: CASRQGGNEQFF.

This chain connects TRBV19 to TRBJ2-1, with no clear D. With 5 bases removed from V and 4 bases from J, the gap between germline ends came to 12 bases. CDR1 is LNHDA and CDR2 is SQIVND in the germline V gene (reference sequence). CDR3 length: 14 amino acids. The CDR3 spells CASSESSGYNEQFF. For the CDR3, the DNA is TGTGCCAGTAGTGAAAGCTCTGGGTACAATGAGCAGTTCTTC.

The chain carries TRBV12-3 or TRBV12-4 and TRBJ2-5; 8 bases fit TRBD1. After removal of 5 bases from V and 5 bases from J, the junction contained 10 bases not matched to a gene. The CDR3 contains 15 residues. CDR3 nucleotide sequence: TGTGCCAGCAGTACCCAGGGGGCAGGTGAGGAGACCCAGTACTTC. Amino acid sequence: CASSTQGAGEETQYF.

The rearrangement links TRBV6-1 to TRBJ1-2, with D perhaps matching TRBD1 (6 bases). The germline CDR1 and CDR2 sequences are MNHNS and SASEGT. V shed 4 bases and J shed 8 bases, with 20 bases lying between them. The CDR3 sequence is 15 residues long. The chain's CDR3 is CASSGQDLRYEGYTF. CDR3 sequence (DNA): TGTGCCAGCAGTGGACAGGATCTAAGGTATGAAGGCTACACCTTC.

In regard to this clonotype: The junction does not match germline at one end; this may be a read error. This rearrangement joins TRBV11-2 to TRBJ2-1; 9 bases agree with TRBD1. Germline CDR1 reads SGHAT; CDR2 reads FQNNGV. CDR3 length: 17 residues. The CDR3 protein is CASSPGGGQGRWYEQFF. In nucleotides, the CDR3 is TGCGCCAGCAGCCCCGGGGGCGGACAGGGGAGGTGGTACGAGCAGTTCTTC.

This chain joins TRBV9 and TRBJ2-7; 7 nucleotides agree with TRBD1. Germline-derived CDR1 and CDR2 are SGDLS and YYNGEE. The CDR3 contains 13 residues. Losses at the gene ends were 3 bases for V and 5 bases for J; bases not matched to a gene: 5. The CDR3 nucleotides read TGTGCCAGCAGCGCGCTCGGGACAGACGAGCAGTACTTC. Protein product: CASSALGTDEQYF.